The 10 T cell receptor beta chains below come from one sample, sequenced in a study of beta chain features in type 1 diabetes. No antigens are known for them. Every isolated RNA sample was fully reverse transcribed, so sequencing captured expressed TCRB transcripts. Here immunoSEQ multiplex PCR was the method, and the copy in TCRdb shows in-frame clones only, minus some. Of under 300,000 clones in the sample, 11% were seen once. Study-level results: Shortening of TCRB CDR3s, moderate but significant, appeared in all four CD4+ subsets of Type 1 diabetes patients.

The sample comprised naive CD4+ T cells from blood. The receptors were gathered from a young man with type 1 diabetes.

This clone was observed a handful of times. The rearrangement links TRBV30 to TRBJ1-5, with D unresolved. Germline CDR1 and CDR2: GTSNPN and SVGIG (reference sequence). Trimming took 7 bases from V and 7 from J, leaving 14 bases between them. This CDR3 is built from 12 residues. The CDR3 DNA sequence: TGTGCCTTTCGGGTGCCCGGGCAGCCCCAGCATTTT. This codes for CAFRVPGQPQHF. Together with reference TRBV30 and TRBJ1-5, the CDR3 gives the full variable domain: SQTIHQWPATLVQPVGSPLSLECTVEGTSNPNLYWYRQAAGRGLQLLFYSVGIGQISSEVPQNLSASRPQDRQFILSSKKLLLSDSGFYLCAFRVPGQPQHFGDGTRLSIL.

The chain combines TRBV5-4 with TRBJ1-2, with TRBD1 identical over 12 bases. The CDR3 totals 17 residues. Germline V gene lookup returns CDR1 SGHNT and CDR2 YYREEE (reference sequence). J gave up 8 bases and V 4 bases, and 15 bases lay outside the gene matches. This CDR3 is CASSPGGRGQGARGYTF. The CDR3 nucleotides read TGTGCCAGCAGCCCCGGCGGGCGGGGACAGGGGGCGCGAGGCTACACCTTC. The full variable domain, in which reference TRBV5-4 and TRBJ1-2 provide the parts outside the CDR3, is ETGVTQSPTHLIKTRGQQVTLRCSSQSGHNTVSWYQQALGQGPQFIFQYYREEENGRGNFPPRFSGLQFPNYSSELNVNALELDDSALYLCASSPGGRGQGARGYTFGSGTRLTVV.

The chain has TRBV25-1 and TRBJ1-1, with 8 nucleotides matching TRBD1. The V gene end was trimmed by 7 bases and the J gene end by 4 bases; junction bases not matched to a gene: 8. This CDR3 spans 14 amino acids. The germline V gene has CDR1 MGHDK and CDR2 SYGVNS. The CDR3 sequence is CASTEQGASTEAFF. Written as DNA, the CDR3 is TGTGCCAGCACCGAGCAGGGGGCGAGCACTGAAGCTTTCTTT.

This clone has a handful of counts. This rearrangement joins TRBV30 to TRBJ1-2; D is ambiguous. From germline, CDR1 is GTSNPN and CDR2 SVGIG (reference sequence). V was clipped by 0 bases and J by 4 bases, with 6 bases between them. This CDR3 comprises 12 residues. The CDR3 spells CAWSVPSYGYTF. In DNA form, the CDR3 reads TGTGCCTGGAGTGTCCCGTCCTATGGCTACACCTTC. The full variable domain, in which reference TRBV30 and TRBJ1-2 provide the parts outside the CDR3, is SQTIHQWPATLVQPVGSPLSLECTVEGTSNPNLYWYRQAAGRGLQLLFYSVGIGQISSEVPQNLSASRPQDRQFILSSKKLLLSDSGFYLCAWSVPSYGYTFGSGTRLTVV.

The V and J genes are TRBV9 and TRBJ1-1; tentative D call: TRBD1 (6 bases). The CDR3 extends over 13 amino acids. V lost 3 bases to trimming and J lost 3 bases, with 9 bases between them. The germline CDR1 and CDR2 sequences are SGDLS and YYNGEE. CDR3 sequence reads: CASSAGQYTEAFF. The CDR3 nucleotides read TGTGCCAGCAGCGCCGGACAGTACACTGAAGCTTTCTTT.

The chain employs TRBV19 and TRBJ2-7; 7 positions agree with TRBD1. Trimming at V came to 6 bases and at J to 3 bases, leaving 8 bases not matched to a gene. The CDR3 has 14 residues. Germline V gene sequence: CDR1 LNHDA, CDR2 SQIVND (reference sequence). In DNA form, the CDR3 reads TGTGCCAGTAGCAAAGGACAGGCGCTCTACGAGCAGTACTTC. The encoded protein is CASSKGQALYEQYF.

A few counts support this clone. CDR3 loop: CASSLGGGEQYF. DNA of the CDR3: TGCGCCAGCAGCTTGGGAGGGGGCGAGCAGTACTTC. The chain links TRBV5-1 to TRBJ2-7; possible D gene TRBD1, 6 bases. Trimming removed 0 bases at V and 6 bases at J, with 7 bases between. Germline assignment: CDR1 SGHRS and CDR2 YFSETQ. The CDR3 has 12 residues.

The CDR3 reads CASSPRVHPYEQYF. In nucleotides, the CDR3 is TGTGCCAGCTCACCACGCGTGCATCCCTACGAGCAGTACTTC. This chain connects TRBV18 to TRBJ2-7, with no clear D. The V end lost 1 base, the J end lost 2 bases, and 9 bases lay between the germline ends. The CDR3 has 14 amino acids. Germline CDR1 is KGHSH and CDR2 is LQKENI.

The chain employs TRBV6-1 and TRBJ2-2; TRBD2 might be the D (5 bases). The CDR3 runs 15 residues. Between the trimmed V and J ends, which lost 10 bases and 2 bases, there was a span of 17 bases. Looked up from germline, CDR1 is MNHNS and CDR2 is SASEGT. This chain's CDR3 is CATHLRVRNTGELFF. The DNA of the CDR3 is TGTGCCACCCACCTGAGGGTTCGAAACACCGGGGAGCTGTTTTTT.

The chain couples TRBV11-2 to TRBJ2-5; the match to TRBD2 covers 12 bases. Germline-derived CDR1 and CDR2 are SGHAT and FQNNGV. Losses at the gene ends were 5 bases for V and 5 bases for J; bases not matched to a gene: 6. The CDR3 contains 15 residues. The CDR3 DNA sequence: TGTGCCAGCAGCCCCTGGACTAGCGGGGAGGAGACCCAGTACTTC. It codes for CASSPWTSGEETQYF.